Reported below is one T cell receptor (beta chain). The antigen remains unidentified. The data were produced by immunoSEQ multiplex PCR, yet TCRdb's version contains in-frame clones alone and is incomplete. The sample has roughly 56,000 clones, about four fifths seen once. The data derive from a study of OX40 agonist ivuxolimab in advanced cancers. Study-level information: Intravenous ivuxolimab was administered to patients every 2 weeks at 0.01 to 10 mg/kg. Dose-escalation patients' cancers were hepatocellular carcinoma, melanoma, renal cell or head and neck cancer.

Overall study findings and caveats: At 0.1 to 3.0 mg/kg, CD4+ and CD8+ blood T cells expanded clonally by week 6.

Autoimmune disease history or systemic immunosuppression disqualified patients. Trimming removed 7 bases from V and 0 bases from J, with 16 bases in between. The germline V gene encodes CDR1 MDHEN and CDR2 SYDVKM. The CDR3 has 15 amino acids. Specimen: CD4+ or CD8+ T cells sorted from blood, collected in a trial of the OX40 agonist ivuxolimab. This rearrangement joins TRBV28 to TRBJ2-7; D uncertain. This TCR was sampled from an adult with an advanced solid tumor such as melanoma, head and neck, liver or kidney cancer. In nucleotides, the CDR3 is TGTGCCAGCACCCCCTCCCCGTTGAGCTCCTACGAGCAGTACTTC. Protein product: CASTPSPLSSYEQYF.